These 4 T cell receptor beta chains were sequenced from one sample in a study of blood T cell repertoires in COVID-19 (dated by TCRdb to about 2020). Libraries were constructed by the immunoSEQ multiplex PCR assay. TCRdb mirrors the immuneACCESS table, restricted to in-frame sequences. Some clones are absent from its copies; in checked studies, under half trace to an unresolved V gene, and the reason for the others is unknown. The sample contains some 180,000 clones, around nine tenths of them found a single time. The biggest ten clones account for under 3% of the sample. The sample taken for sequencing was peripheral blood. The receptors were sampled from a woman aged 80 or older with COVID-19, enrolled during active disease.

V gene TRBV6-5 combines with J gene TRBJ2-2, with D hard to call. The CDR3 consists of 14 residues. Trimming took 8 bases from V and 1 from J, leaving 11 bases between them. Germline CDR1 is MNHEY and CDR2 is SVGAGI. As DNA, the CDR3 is TGTGCCAGCTTTCGCACGGGGAACACCGGGGAGCTGTTTTTT. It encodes CASFRTGNTGELFF.

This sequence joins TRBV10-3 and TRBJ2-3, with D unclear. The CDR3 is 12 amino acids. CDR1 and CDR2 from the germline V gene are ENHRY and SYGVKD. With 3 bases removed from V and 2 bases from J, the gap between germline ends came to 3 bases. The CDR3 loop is CAISDHTDTQYF. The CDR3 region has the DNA TGTGCCATCAGTGACCACACAGATACGCAGTATTTT.

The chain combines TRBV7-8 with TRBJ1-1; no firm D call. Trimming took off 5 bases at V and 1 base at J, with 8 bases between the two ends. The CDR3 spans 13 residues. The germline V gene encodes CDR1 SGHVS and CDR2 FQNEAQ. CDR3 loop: CASSLAENTEAFF. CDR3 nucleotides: TGTGCCAGCAGCCTGGCCGAGAACACTGAAGCTTTCTTT.

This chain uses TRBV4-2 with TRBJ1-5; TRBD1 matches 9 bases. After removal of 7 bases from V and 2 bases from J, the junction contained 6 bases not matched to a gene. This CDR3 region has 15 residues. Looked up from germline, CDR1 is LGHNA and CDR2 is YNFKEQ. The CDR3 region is CASTKDRGGNQPQHF. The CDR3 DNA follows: TGTGCCAGCACTAAAGACAGGGGGGGCAATCAGCCCCAGCATTTT.